The 13 T cell receptor beta chains below all came from one sample that was sequenced in a study of OX40 agonist ivuxolimab in advanced cancers. Libraries were constructed by the immunoSEQ multiplex PCR assay. Imported from immuneACCESS, the table was reduced by TCRdb to in-frame sequences with V and J called. These copies leave out some clones; in studies compared against another copy, an unresolved V gene accounts for under half, and the cause of the remainder is not known. Present in this sample are more than 75,000 clones, approximately 90% of which were seen just once. In total, the top ten clones hold about 0.7% of the sample. The sequences come from CD4+ or CD8+ T cells sorted from blood, collected in a trial of the OX40 agonist ivuxolimab. These receptors were taken from an adult with an advanced solid tumor such as melanoma, head and neck, liver or kidney cancer.

The chain couples TRBV15 to TRBJ2-5; 7 nucleotides align to TRBD1. The CDR3 has 15 residues. The trim removed 1 base at V and 0 bases at J, leaving 2 bases unmatched. Germline loops: CDR1 LNHNV, CDR2 YYDKDF (reference sequence). CDR3 in amino acids: CATSRGQGYQETQYF. The CDR3 DNA reads as TGTGCCACCAGCAGAGGACAGGGTTACCAAGAGACCCAGTACTTC.

V and J are TRBV29-1 and TRBJ2-5; tentatively, D is TRBD2 (5 bases). The CDR3 runs 14 residues. Germline CDR1 reads SQVTM; CDR2 reads ANQGSEA. Trimming took 7 bases from V and 3 from J, leaving 18 bases between them. The CDR3 is CSGIPTGREETQYF. DNA of the CDR3: TGCAGCGGCATCCCGACGGGGAGAGAAGAGACCCAGTACTTC.

V usage is TRBV18 and J usage is TRBJ2-3; 9 bases line up with TRBD1. The J segment lost 0 bases and the V segment lost 5 bases, leaving 12 bases of the junction unmatched. The germline V gene has CDR1 KGHSH and CDR2 LQKENI. The CDR3 totals 18 residues. The CDR3 loop reads CASSSRDRVDSSTDTQYF. As DNA, the CDR3 is TGTGCCAGCTCATCCCGGGACAGGGTCGATTCTAGCACAGATACGCAGTATTTT.

The chain joins TRBV28 to TRBJ1-1, with 8 bases that match TRBD1. This CDR3 region has 19 residues. V was clipped by 5 bases and J by 2 bases; unmatched bases: 19. Germline CDR1 MDHEN, CDR2 SYDVKM. In DNA, the CDR3 is TGTGCCAGCAGTCCCACCTTTGGCCTGGCCAGGGGGCTTAACACTGAAGCTTTCTTT. Translating gives CASSPTFGLARGLNTEAFF.

This clone was picked up a small number of times. This chain uses TRBV9 with TRBJ1-1, with 9 bases identical to TRBD1. In germline, CDR1 is SGDLS, CDR2 YYNGEE. This CDR3 has 15 residues. V was clipped by 3 bases and J by 1 base; unmatched bases: 4. DNA of the CDR3: TGTGCCAGCAGCGCGGAGGGACAGGGGAACACTGAAGCTTTCTTT. It is translated as CASSAEGQGNTEAFF. The full variable domain, rest sourced from reference TRBV9 and TRBJ1-1, is DSGVTQTPKHLITATGQRVTLRCSPRSGDLSVYWYQQSLDQGLQFLIQYYNGEERAKGNILERFSAQQFPDLHSELNLSSLELGDSALYFCASSAEGQGNTEAFFGQGTRLTVV.

V gene TRBV5-8 combines with J gene TRBJ1-4; 8 positions agree with TRBD1. The CDR3 sequence is 14 residues long. V gave up 4 bases and J gave up 7 bases; unmatched junction bases: 6. From germline, CDR1 is SGHTS and CDR2 YDEGEE. CDR3 sequence reads: CASSTGGRGEKLFF. Here the CDR3 DNA reads TGTGCCAGCAGCACAGGGGGAAGGGGTGAAAAACTGTTTTTT.

This clone was detected only once. The chain recombines TRBV25-1 with TRBJ1-2; 8 bases align to TRBD1. The CDR3 covers 16 residues. CDR1 MGHDK and CDR2 SYGVNS come from the germline V gene. Unmatched junction bases numbered 16, after V lost 6 bases and J lost 7 bases. The CDR3 here is CASSGSAGGNAVGYTF. CDR3 nucleotides: TGTGCCAGCAGCGGGTCGGCAGGGGGCAATGCCGTTGGCTACACCTTC.

This clone was observed a single time. The genes are TRBV5-1 and TRBJ2-7, with unresolved D. V lost 0 bases, J lost 2 bases, and 12 bases lay in between. The germline V gene encodes CDR1 SGHRS and CDR2 YFSETQ. The CDR3 runs to 15 residues. This CDR3 is CASSLGGRPTYEQYF. CDR3 coding DNA: TGCGCCAGCAGCTTGGGCGGTCGACCAACCTACGAGCAGTACTTC.

This clone was observed once. The V gene is TRBV7-2, the J gene TRBJ1-2; the D is unclear. The germline V gene has CDR1 SGHTA and CDR2 FQGNSA. Trimming pared 1 base from V and 7 bases from J, leaving 7 bases between. This CDR3 spans 12 amino acids. CDR3 nucleotides: TGTGCCAGCAGCTTAGAAGGGTTTGGCTACACCTTC. Translation: CASSLEGFGYTF.

The chain is built from TRBV5-5 and TRBJ1-1; no reliable D call. The CDR3 totals 14 residues. Trimming shortened V by 0 bases and J by 0 bases, and 6 bases separated the two germline ends. CDR1 is SGHKS, CDR2 YYEKEE, per germline (reference sequence). The CDR3 loop reads CASSLVSLNTEAFF. CDR3 nucleotide sequence: TGTGCCAGCAGCTTGGTCAGCCTGAACACTGAAGCTTTCTTT.

The rearrangement links TRBV27 to TRBJ1-4, with a tentative D call TRBD1 (6 bases). The CDR3 runs to 17 residues. V lost 3 bases and J 7 bases, leaving 21 bases between the germline ends. The germline V gene encodes CDR1 MNHEY and CDR2 SMNVEV (reference sequence). CDR3 DNA sequence: TGTGCCAGCAGTTTCTCCAGGGGAGACAGTTATGTTGAAAAACTGTTTTTT. Amino acids: CASSFSRGDSYVEKLFF.

This chain uses TRBV9 with TRBJ1-5; possibly TRBD1 for D (5 bases). The CDR3 runs to 12 residues. Trimming shortened V by 3 bases and J by 9 bases, and 10 bases separated the two germline ends. The germline V gene has CDR1 SGDLS and CDR2 YYNGEE. The CDR3 spells CASSGGARPQHF. The CDR3 region has the DNA TGTGCCAGCAGCGGGGGCGCGAGGCCCCAGCATTTT.

This clone was found once. The rearrangement joins TRBV25-1 to TRBJ2-5; 8 positions agree with TRBD2. Per germline, CDR1 MGHDK and CDR2 SYGVNS. The CDR3 consists of 17 residues. Trimming cost V 3 bases and J 0 bases; bases outside gene matches: 9. The CDR3 nucleotides read TGTGCCAGCAGTGACTCCGGGAGGGCGATGTACCAAGAGACCCAGTACTTC. Translation gives CASSDSGRAMYQETQYF.